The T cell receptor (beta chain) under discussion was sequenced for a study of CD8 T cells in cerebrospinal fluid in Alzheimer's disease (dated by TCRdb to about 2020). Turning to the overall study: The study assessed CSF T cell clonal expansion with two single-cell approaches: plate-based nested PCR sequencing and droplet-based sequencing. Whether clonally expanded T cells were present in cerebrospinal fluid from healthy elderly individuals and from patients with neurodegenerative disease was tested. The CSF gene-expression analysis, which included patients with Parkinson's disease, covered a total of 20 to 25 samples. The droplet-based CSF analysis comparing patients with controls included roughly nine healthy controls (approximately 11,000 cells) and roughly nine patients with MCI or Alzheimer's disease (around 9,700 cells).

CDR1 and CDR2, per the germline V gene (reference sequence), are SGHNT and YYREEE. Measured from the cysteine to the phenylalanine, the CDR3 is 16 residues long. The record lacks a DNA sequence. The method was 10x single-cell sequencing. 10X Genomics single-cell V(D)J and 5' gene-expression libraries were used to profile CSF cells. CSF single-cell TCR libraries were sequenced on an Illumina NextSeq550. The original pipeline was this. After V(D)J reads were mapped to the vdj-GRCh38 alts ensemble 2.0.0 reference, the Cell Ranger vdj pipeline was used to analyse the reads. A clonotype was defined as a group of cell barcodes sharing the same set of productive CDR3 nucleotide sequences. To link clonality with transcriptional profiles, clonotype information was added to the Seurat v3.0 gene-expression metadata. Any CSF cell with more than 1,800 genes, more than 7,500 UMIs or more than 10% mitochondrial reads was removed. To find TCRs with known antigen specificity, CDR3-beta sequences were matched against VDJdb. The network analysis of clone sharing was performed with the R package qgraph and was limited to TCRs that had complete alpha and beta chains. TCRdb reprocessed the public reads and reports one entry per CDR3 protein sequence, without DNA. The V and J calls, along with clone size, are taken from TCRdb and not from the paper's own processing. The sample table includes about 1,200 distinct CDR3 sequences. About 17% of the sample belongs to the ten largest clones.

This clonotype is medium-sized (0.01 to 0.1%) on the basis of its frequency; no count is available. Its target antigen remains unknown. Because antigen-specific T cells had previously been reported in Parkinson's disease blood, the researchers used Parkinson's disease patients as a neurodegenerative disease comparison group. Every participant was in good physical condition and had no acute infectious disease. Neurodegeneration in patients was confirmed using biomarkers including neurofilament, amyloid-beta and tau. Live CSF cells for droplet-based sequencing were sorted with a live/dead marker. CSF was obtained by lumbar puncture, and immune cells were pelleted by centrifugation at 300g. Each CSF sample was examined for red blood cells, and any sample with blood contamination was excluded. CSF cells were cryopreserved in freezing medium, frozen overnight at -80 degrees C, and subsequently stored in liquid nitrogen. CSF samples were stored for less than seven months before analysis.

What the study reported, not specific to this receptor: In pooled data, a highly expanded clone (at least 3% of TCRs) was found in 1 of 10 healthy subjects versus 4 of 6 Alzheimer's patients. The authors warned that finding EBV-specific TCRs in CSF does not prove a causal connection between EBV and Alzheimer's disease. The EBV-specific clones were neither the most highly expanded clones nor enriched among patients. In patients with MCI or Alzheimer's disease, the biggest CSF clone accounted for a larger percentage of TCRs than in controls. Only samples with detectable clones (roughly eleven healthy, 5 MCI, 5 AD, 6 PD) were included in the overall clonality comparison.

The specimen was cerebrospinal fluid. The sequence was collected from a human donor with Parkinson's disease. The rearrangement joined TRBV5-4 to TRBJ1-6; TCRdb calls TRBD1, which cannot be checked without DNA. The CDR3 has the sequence CASSSGDRLTNSPLHF.